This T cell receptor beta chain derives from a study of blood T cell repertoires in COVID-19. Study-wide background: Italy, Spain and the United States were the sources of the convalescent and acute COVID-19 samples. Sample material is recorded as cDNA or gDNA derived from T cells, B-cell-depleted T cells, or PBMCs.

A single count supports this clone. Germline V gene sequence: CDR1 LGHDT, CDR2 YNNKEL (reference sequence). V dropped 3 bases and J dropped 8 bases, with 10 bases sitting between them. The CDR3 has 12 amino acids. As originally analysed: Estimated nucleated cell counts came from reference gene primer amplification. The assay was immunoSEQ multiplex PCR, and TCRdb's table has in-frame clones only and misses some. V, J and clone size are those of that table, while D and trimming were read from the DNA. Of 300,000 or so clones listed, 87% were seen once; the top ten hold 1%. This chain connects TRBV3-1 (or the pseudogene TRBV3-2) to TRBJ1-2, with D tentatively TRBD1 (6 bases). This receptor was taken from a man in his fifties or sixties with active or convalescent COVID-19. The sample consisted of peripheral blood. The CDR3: CASSHGGRGYTF. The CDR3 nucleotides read TGTGCCAGCAGCCATGGGGGCAGAGGCTACACCTTC.